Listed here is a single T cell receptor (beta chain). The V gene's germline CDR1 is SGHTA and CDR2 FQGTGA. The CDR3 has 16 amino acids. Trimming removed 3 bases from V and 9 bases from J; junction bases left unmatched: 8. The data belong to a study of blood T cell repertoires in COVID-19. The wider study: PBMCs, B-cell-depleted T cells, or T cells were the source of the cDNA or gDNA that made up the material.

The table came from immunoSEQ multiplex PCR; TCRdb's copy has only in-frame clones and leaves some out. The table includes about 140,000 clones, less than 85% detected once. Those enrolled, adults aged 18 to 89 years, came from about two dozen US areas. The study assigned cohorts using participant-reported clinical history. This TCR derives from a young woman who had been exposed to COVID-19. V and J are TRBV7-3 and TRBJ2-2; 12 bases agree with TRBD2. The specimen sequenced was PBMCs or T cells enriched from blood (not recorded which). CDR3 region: CASSFRLAGDFRELFF. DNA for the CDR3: TGTGCCAGCAGCTTTAGACTAGCGGGAGATTTCAGGGAGCTGTTTTTT.